The T cell receptor (beta chain) under discussion was sequenced for a study of CD8 T cells in ankylosing spondylitis. Whole-study results and caveats: Typical of ankylosing spondylitis blood, it appeared, was a TCR beta motif of fewer than ten highly homologous variants.

Library preparation for TCR beta used quantitative 5'-RACE with molecular barcodes. TCRdb reprocessed the 5' RACE reads via MiXCR and lists one record per CDR3 protein. The sample shows 670,000 or so distinct CDR3 sequences, over 15% of them seen only once. Germline values: CDR1 SGHRS, CDR2 YFSETQ. The V segment lost 0 bases and the J segment 8 bases; nucleotides outside the gene matches: 7. CDR3 length equals 17 residues. This clonotype appeared many times. Its antigen is still unknown. The chain joins TRBV5-1 to TRBJ1-6; 11 nucleotides match TRBD1. Sequencing input: blood, either unsorted or a sorted T cell fraction (not recorded which). The TCR comes from a male donor with ankylosing spondylitis. The CDR3 here is CASSLGTGGSAYSPLHF. DNA for the CDR3: TGCGCCAGCAGCTTGGGGACAGGGGGCTCGGCTTATTCACCCCTCCACTTT.